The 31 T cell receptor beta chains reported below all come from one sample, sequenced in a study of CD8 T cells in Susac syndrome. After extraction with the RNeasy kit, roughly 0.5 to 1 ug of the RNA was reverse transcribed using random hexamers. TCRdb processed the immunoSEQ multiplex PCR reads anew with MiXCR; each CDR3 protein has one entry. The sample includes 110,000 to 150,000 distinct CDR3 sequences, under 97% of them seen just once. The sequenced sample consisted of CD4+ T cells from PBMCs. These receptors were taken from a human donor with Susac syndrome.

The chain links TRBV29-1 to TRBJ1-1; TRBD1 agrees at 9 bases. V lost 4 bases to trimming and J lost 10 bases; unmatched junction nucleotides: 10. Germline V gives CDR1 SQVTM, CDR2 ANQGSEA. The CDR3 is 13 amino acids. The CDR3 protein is CSVVGQGPLAAFF. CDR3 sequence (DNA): TGCAGCGTTGTGGGACAGGGACCCCTCGCAGCTTTCTTT.

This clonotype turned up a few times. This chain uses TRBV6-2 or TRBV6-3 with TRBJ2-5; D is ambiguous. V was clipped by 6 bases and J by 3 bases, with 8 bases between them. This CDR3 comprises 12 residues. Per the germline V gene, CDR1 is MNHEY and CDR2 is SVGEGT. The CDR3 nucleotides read TGTGCCAGCAGCCCGGTGGAAGAGACCCAGTACTTC. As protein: CASSPVEETQYF.

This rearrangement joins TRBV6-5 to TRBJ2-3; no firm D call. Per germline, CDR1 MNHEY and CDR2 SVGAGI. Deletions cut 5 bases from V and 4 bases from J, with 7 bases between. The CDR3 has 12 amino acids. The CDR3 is CASSHRPDTQYF. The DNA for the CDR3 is TGTGCCAGCAGTCACCGCCCAGATACGCAGTATTTT.

The CDR3 reads CASSFAPSGPQHF. The DNA for the CDR3 is TGTGCCAGCAGCTTTGCGCCTAGTGGGCCCCAGCATTTT. J is TRBJ1-5 and V is TRBV5-6; no clear D gene. Trimming removed 2 bases from V and 9 bases from J, with 12 bases in between. This CDR3 has 13 amino acids. Germline V gene sequence: CDR1 SGHDT, CDR2 YYEEEE.

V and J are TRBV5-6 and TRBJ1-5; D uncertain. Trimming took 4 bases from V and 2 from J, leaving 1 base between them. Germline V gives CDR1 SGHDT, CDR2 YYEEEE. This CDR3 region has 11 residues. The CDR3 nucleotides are TGTGCCAGCAGCGGCAATCAGCCCCAGCATTTT. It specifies CASSGNQPQHF. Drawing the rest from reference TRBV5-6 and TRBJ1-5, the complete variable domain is DAGVTQSPTHLIKTRGQQVTLRCSPKSGHDTVSWYQQALGQGPQFIFQYYEEEERQRGNFPDRFSGHQFPNYSSELNVNALLLGDSALYLCASSGNQPQHFGDGTRLSIL.

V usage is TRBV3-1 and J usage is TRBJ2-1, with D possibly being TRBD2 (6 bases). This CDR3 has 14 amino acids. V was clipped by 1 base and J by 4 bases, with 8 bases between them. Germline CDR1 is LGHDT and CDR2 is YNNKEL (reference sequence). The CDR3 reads CASSQVGGYNEQFF. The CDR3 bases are TGTGCCAGCAGCCAAGTGGGGGGTTACAATGAGCAGTTCTTC.

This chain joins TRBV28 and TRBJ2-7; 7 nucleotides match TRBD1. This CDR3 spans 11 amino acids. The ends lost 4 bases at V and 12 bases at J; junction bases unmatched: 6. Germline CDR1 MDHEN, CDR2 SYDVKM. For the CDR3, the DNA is TGTGCCAGCAGTTCCCCGACAGGGTCGTACTTC. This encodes CASSSPTGSYF.

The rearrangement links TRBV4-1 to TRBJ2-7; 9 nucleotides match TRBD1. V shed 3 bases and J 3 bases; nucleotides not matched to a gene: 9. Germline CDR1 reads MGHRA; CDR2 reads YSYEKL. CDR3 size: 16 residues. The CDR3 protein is CASSQETGQGRYEQYF. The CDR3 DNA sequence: TGCGCCAGCAGCCAGGAAACCGGACAGGGGCGCTACGAGCAGTACTTC.

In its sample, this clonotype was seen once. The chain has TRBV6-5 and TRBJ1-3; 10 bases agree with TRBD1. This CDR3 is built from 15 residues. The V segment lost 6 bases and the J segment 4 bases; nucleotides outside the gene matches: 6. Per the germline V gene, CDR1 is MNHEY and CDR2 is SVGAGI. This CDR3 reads CASRQTGGGGNTIYF. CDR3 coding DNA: TGTGCCAGCAGACAGACAGGGGGCGGAGGAAACACCATATATTTT.

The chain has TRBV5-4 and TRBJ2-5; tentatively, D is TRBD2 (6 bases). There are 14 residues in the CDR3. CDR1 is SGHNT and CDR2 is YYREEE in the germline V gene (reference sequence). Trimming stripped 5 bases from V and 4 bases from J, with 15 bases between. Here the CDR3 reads CASRGTLGGETQYF. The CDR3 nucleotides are TGTGCCAGCAGGGGGACTTTGGGGGGAGAGACCCAGTACTTC.

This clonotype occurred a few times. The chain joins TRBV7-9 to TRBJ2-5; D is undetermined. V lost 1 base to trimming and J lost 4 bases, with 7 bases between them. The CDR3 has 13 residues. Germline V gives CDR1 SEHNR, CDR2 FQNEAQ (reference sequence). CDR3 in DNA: TGTGCCAGCAGCTTAGGTTATAGAGAGACCCAGTACTTC. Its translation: CASSLGYRETQYF.

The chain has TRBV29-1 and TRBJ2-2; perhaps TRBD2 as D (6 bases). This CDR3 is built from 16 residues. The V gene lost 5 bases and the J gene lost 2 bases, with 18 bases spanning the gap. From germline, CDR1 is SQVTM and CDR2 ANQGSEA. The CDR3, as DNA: TGCAGCGTTCGGGGATTGGCGGGGTTTAACACCGGGGAGCTGTTTTTT. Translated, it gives CSVRGLAGFNTGELFF.

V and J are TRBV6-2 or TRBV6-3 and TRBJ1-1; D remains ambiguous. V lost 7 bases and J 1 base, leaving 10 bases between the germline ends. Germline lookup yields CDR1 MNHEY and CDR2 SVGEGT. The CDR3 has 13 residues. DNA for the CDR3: TGTGCCAGCACAAGGCAGCAGAACACTGAAGCTTTCTTT. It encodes CASTRQQNTEAFF.

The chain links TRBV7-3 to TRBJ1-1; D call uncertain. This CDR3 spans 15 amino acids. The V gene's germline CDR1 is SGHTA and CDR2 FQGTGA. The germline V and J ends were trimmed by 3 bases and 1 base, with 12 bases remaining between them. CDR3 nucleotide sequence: TGTGCCAGCAGCTTCCCACCCCCATCGAACACTGAAGCTTTCTTT. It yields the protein CASSFPPPSNTEAFF.

Here the CDR3 reads CASSQPGSGRSAGELFF. The CDR3 coding sequence is TGCGCCAGCAGCCAACCGGGGAGCGGGAGATCAGCCGGGGAGCTGTTTTTT. This rearrangement joins TRBV4-1 to TRBJ2-2, with TRBD2 matching 8 bases. CDR3 length: 17 amino acids. CDR1 MGHRA and CDR2 YSYEKL come from the germline V gene. Unmatched junction bases numbered 11, after V lost 2 bases and J lost 6 bases.

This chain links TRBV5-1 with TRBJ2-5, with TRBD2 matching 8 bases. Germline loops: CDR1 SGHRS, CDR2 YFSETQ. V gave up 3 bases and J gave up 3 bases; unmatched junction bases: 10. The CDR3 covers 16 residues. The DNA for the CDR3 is TGCGCCAGCAGCTCGCGAGCGGGAGAGGGTGAAGAGACCCAGTACTTC. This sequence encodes CASSSRAGEGEETQYF.

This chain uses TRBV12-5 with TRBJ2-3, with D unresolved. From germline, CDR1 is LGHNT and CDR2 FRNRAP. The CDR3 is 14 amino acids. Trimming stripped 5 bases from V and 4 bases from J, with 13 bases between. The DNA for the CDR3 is TGTGCTAGTGGTCTGACCCGATCGTCAGATACGCAGTATTTT. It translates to CASGLTRSSDTQYF.

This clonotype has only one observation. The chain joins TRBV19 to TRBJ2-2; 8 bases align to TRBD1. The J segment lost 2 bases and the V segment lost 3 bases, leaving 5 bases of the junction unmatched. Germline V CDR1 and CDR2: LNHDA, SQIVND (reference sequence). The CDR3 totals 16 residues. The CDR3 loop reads CASSIWDRPNTGELFF. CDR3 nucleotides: TGTGCCAGTAGTATTTGGGACAGGCCAAACACCGGGGAGCTGTTTTTT.

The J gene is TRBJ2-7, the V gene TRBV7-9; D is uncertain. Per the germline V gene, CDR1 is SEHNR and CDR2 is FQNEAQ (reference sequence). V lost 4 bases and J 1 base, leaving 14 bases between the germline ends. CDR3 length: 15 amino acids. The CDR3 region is CASSSWTDRSYEQYF. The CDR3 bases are TGTGCCAGCAGCTCTTGGACGGACCGATCCTACGAGCAGTACTTC.

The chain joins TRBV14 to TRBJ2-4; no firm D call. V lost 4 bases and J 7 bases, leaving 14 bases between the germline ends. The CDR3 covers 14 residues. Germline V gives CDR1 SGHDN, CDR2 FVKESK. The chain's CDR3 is CASSRTEVLNIQYF. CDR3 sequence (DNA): TGTGCCAGCAGCCGGACCGAGGTCCTTAACATTCAGTACTTC.

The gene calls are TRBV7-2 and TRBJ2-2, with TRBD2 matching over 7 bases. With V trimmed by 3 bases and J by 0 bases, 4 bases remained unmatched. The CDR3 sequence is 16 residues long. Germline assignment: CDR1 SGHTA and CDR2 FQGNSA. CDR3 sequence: CASSFSGLANTGELFF. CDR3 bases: TGTGCCAGCAGCTTTAGCGGGTTAGCGAACACCGGGGAGCTGTTTTTT.

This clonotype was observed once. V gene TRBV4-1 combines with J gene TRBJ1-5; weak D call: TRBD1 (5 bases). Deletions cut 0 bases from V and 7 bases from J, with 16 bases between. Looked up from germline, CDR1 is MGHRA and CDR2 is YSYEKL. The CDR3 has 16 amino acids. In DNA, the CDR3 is TGCGCCAGCAGCCAAGATTTCGGCAGGGCCGGCCAGCCCCAGCATTTT. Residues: CASSQDFGRAGQPQHF.

The CDR3 nucleotides are TGTGCCAGCAGCAGGCTAGAGTCAGATACGCAGTATTTT. This sequence encodes CASSRLESDTQYF. The rearrangement uses TRBV6-5 and TRBJ2-3, with D hard to call. The germline CDR1 and CDR2 sequences are MNHEY and SVGAGI. V lost 6 bases and J 4 bases, leaving 11 bases between the germline ends. The CDR3 runs to 13 residues.

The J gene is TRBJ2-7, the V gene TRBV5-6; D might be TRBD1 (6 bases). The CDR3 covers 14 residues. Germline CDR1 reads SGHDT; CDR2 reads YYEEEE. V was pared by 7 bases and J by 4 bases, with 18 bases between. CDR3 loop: CASDAAGGQYEQYF. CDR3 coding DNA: TGTGCCAGCGACGCTGCTGGGGGCCAGTACGAGCAGTACTTC. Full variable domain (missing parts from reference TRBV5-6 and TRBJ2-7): DAGVTQSPTHLIKTRGQQVTLRCSPKSGHDTVSWYQQALGQGPQFIFQYYEEEERQRGNFPDRFSGHQFPNYSSELNVNALLLGDSALYLCASDAAGGQYEQYFGPGTRLTVT.

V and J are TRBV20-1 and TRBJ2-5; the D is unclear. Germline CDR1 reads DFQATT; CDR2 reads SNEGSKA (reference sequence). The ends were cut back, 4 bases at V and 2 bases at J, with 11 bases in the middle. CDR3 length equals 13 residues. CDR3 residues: CSATRPPQETQYF. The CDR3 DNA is TGCAGTGCTACCCGGCCCCCACAAGAGACCCAGTACTTC.

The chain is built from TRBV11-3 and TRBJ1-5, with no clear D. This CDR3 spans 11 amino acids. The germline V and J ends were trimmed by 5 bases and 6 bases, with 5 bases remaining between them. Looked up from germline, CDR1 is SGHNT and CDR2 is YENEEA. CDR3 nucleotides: TGTGCCAGCAGCCCGACTCAGCCCCAGCATTTT. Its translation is CASSPTQPQHF.

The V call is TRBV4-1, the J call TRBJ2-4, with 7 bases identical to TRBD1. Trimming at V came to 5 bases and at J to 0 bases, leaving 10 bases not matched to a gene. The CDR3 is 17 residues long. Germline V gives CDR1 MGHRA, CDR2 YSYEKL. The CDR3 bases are TGCGCCAGCAGCTTGACACCGGGACAGCCAGCCAAAAACATTCAGTACTTC. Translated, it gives CASSLTPGQPAKNIQYF.

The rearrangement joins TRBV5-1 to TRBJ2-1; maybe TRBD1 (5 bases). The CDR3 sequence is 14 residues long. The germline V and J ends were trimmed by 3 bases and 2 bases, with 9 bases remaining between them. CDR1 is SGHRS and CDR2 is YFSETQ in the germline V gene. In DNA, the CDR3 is TGCGCCAGCAGCTACGACAGAACCTACAATGAGCAGTTCTTC. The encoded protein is CASSYDRTYNEQFF.

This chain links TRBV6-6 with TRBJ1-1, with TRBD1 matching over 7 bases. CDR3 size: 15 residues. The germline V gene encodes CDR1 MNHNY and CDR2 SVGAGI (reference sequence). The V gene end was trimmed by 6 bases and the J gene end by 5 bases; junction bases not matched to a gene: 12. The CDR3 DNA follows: TGTGCCAGCAGAGAGCAGACAGGGCGGGAAACTGAAGCTTTCTTT. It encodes CASREQTGRETEAFF.

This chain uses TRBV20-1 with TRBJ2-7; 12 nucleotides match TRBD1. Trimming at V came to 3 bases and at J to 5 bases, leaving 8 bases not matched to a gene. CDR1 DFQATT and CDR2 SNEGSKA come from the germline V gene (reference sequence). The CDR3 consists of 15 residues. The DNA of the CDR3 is TGCAGTGCTAGGGTCCCGGGACAGGGGGCGGACGAGCAGTACTTC. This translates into CSARVPGQGADEQYF.

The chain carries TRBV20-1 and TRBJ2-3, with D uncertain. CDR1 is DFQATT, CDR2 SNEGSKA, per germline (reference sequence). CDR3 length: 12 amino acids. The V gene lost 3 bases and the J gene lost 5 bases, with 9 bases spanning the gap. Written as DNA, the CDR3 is TGCAGTGCTAGTGGGCTGGGAGATACGCAGTATTTT. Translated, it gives CSASGLGDTQYF.